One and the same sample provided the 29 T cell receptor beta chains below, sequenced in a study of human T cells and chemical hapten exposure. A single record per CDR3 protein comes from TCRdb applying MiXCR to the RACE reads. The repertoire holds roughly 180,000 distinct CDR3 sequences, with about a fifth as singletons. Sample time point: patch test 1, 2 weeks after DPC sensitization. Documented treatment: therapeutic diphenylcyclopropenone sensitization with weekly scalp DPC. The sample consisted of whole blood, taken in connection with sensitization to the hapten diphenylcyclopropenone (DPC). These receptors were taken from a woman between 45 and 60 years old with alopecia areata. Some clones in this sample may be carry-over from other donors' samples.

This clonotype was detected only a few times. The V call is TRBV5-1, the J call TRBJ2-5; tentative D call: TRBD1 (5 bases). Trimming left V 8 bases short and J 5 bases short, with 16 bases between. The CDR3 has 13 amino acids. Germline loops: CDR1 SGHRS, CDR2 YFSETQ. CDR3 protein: CASLGPKEETQYF. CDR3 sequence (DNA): TGCGCCAGTTTGGGGCCCAAAGAGGAGACCCAGTACTTC.

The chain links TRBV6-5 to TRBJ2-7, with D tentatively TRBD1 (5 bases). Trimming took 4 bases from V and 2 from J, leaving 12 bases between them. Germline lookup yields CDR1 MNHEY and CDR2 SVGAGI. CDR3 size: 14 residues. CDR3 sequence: CASSSLRGTYEQYF. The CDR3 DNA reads TGTGCCAGCAGTTCGCTTAGGGGAACCTACGAGCAGTACTTC.

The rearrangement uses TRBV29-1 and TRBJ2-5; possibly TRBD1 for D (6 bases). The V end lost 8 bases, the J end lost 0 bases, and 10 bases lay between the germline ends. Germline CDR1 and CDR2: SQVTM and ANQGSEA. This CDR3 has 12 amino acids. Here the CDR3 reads CSSRTDQETQYF. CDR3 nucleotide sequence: TGCAGCTCACGGACAGACCAAGAGACCCAGTACTTC.

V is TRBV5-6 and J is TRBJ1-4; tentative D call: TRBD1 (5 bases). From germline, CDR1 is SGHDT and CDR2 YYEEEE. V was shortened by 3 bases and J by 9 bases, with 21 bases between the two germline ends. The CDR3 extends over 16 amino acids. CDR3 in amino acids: CASSSYTGTMDKKLFF. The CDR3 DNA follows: TGTGCCAGCAGCTCGTATACCGGGACCATGGATAAAAAACTGTTTTTT.

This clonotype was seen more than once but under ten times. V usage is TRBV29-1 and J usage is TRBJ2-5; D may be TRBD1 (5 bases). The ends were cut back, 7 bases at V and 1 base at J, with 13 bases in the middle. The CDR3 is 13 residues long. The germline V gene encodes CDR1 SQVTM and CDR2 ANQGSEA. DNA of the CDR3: TGCAGCGCCCTAACGGACATCCAAGAGACCCAGTACTTC. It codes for CSALTDIQETQYF.

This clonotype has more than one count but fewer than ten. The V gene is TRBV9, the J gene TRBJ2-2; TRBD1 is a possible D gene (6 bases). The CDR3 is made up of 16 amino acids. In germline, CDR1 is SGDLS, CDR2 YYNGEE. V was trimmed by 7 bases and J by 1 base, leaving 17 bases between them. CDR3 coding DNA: TGTGCCAGCGGAGTCCCTCAGACAGGGAACACCGGGGAGCTGTTTTTT. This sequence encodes CASGVPQTGNTGELFF.

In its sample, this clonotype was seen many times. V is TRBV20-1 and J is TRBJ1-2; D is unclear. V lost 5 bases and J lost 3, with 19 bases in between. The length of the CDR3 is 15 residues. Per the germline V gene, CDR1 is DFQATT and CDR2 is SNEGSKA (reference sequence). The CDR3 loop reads CSAESSFGLYYGYTF. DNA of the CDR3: TGCAGTGCTGAGAGTTCGTTTGGATTGTACTATGGCTACACCTTC.

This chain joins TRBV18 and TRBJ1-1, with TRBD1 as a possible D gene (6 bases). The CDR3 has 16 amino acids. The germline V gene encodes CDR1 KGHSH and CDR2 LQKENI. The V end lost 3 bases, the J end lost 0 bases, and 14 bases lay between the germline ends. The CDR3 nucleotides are TGTGCCAGCTCACCGTCCCGAGACAGGCTGAACACTGAAGCTTTCTTT. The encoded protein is CASSPSRDRLNTEAFF.

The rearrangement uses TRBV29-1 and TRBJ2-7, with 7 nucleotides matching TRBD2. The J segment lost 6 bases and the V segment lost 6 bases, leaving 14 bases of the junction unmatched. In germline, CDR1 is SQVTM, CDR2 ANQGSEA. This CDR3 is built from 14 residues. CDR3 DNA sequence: TGCAGCGTCGGAGCGGGGACGGCCTTTCTCGAGCAGTACTTC. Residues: CSVGAGTAFLEQYF.

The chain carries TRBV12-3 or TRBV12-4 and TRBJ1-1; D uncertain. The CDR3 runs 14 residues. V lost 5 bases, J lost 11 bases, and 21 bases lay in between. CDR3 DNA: TGTGCCAGCAGTCCCCTCGAGGGTTCCCGTCGTGCTTTCTTT. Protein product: CASSPLEGSRRAFF.

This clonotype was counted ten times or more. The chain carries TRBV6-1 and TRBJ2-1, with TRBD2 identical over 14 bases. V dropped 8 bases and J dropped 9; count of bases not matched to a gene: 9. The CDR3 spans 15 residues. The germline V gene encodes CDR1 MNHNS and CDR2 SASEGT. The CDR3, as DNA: TGTGCCAGCTCGGGACTAGCGGGAGCTGGTCTTGAGCAGTTCTTC. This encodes CASSGLAGAGLEQFF.

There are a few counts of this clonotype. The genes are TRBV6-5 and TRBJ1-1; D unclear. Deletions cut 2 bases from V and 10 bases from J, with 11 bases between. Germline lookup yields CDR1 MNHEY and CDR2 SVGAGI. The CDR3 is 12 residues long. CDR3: CASSYQTGRAFF. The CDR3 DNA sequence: TGTGCCAGCAGTTACCAGACTGGGAGAGCTTTCTTT.

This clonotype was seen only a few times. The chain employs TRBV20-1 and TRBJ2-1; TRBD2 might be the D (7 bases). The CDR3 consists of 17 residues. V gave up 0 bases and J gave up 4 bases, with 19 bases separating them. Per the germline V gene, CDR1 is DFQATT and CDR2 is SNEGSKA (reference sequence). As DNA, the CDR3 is TGCAGTGCTAGAGATAAAGGGGGGGGTAGGGGTTACAATGAGCAGTTCTTC. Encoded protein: CSARDKGGGRGYNEQFF.

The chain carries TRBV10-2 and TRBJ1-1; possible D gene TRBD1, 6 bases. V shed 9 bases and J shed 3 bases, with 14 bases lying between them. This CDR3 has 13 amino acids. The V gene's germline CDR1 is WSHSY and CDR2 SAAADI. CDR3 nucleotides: TGCGCCAGTTCGGGACAAAGTTACACTGAAGCTTTCTTT. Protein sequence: CASSGQSYTEAFF.

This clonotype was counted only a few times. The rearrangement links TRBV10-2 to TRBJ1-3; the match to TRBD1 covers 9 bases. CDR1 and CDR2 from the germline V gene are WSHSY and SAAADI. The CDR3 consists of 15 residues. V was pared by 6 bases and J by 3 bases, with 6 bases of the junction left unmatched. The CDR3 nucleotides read TGCGCCAGCAGCTTACAGGGGGCTAATGGAAACACCATATATTTT. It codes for CASSLQGANGNTIYF.

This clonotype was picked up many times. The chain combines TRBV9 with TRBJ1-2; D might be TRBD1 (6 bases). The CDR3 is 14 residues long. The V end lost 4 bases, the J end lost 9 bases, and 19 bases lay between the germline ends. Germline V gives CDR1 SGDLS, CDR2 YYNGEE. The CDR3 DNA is TGTGCCAGCAGCCCACATAACAGGGTTTATAGCTACACCTTC. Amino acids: CASSPHNRVYSYTF.

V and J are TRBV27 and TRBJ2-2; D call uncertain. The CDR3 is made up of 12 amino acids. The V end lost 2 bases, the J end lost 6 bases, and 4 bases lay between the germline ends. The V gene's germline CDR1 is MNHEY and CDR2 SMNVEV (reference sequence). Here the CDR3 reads CASSLISGELFF. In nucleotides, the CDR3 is TGTGCCAGCAGTTTAATATCCGGGGAGCTGTTTTTT.

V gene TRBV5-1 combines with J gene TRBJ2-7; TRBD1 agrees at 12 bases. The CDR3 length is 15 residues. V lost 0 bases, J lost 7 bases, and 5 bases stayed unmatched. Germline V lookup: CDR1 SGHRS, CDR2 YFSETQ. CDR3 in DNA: TGCGCCAGCAGCTTGGCGGGACAGGGGGCGGGGGAGCAGTACTTC. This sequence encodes CASSLAGQGAGEQYF.

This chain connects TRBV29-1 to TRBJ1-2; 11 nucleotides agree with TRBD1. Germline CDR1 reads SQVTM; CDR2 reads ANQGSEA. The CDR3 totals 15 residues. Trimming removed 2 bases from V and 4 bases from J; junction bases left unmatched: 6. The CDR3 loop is CSVEKGTGGTYGYTF. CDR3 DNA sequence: TGCAGCGTTGAAAAGGGGACAGGGGGTACCTATGGCTACACCTTC.

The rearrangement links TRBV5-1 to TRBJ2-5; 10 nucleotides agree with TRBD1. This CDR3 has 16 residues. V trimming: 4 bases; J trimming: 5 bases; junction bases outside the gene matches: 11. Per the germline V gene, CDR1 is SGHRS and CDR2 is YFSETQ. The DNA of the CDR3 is TGCGCCAGCAGCCAGCAACCACCGACAGGGGGCGAGACCCAGTACTTC. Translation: CASSQQPPTGGETQYF.

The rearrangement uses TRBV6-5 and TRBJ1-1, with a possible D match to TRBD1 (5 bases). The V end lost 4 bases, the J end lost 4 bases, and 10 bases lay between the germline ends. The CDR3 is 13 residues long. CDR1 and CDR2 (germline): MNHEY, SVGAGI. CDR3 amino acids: CASSSGRSTEAFF. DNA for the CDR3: TGTGCCAGCAGTTCGGGACGGAGCACTGAAGCTTTCTTT.

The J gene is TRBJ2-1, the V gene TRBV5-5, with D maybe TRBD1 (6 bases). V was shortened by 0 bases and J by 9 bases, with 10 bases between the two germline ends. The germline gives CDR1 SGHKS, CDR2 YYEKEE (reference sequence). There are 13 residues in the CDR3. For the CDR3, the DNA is TGTGCCAGCAGCTTGGAGGGGGTAGGTGAGCAGTTCTTC. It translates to CASSLEGVGEQFF.

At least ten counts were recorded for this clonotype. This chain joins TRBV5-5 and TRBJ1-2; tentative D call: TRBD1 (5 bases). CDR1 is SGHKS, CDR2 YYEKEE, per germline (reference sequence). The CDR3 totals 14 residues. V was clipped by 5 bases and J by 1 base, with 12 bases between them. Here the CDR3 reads CASSSAGNNYGYTF. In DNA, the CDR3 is TGTGCCAGCAGTTCGGCAGGGAATAACTATGGCTACACCTTC.

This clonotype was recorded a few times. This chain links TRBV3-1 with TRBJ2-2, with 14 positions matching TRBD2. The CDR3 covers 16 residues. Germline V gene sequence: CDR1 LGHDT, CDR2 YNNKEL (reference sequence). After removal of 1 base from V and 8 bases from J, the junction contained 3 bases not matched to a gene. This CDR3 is CASSQAGLAGEGELFF. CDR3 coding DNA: TGTGCCAGCAGCCAAGCGGGACTAGCGGGAGAAGGGGAGCTGTTTTTT.

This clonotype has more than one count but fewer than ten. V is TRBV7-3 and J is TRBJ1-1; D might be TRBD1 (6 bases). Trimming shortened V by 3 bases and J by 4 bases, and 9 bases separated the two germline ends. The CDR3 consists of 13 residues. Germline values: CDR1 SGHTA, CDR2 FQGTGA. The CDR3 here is CASSFGGGTEAFF. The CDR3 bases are TGTGCCAGCAGCTTTGGAGGGGGCACTGAAGCTTTCTTT.

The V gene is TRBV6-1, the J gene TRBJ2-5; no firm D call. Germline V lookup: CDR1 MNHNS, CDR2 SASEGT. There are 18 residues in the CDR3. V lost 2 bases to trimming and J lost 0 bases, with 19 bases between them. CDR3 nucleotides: TGTGCCAGCAGTGAAAGAGAACAGTCCTTTCCGTACCAAGAGACCCAGTACTTC. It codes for CASSEREQSFPYQETQYF.

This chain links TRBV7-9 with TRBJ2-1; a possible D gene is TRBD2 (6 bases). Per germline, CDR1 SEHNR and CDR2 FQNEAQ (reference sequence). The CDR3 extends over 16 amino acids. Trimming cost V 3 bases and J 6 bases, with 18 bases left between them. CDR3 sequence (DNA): TGTGCCAGCAGCTTCTTAGCGAATCTAGCGCCCAATGAGCAGTTCTTC. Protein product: CASSFLANLAPNEQFF.

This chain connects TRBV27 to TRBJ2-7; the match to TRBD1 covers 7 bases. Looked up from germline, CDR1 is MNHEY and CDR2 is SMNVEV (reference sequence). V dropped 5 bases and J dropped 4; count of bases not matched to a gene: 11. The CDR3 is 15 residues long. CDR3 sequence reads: CASSRYPGGLYEQYF. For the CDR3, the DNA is TGTGCCAGCAGTCGTTATCCAGGGGGATTATACGAGCAGTACTTC.

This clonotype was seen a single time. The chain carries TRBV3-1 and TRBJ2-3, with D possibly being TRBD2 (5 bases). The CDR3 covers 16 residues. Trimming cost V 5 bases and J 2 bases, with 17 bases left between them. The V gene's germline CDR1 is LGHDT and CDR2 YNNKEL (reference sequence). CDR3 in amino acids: CASSSSGNLVTDTQYF. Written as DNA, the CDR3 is TGTGCCAGCAGCTCCTCCGGGAACCTTGTCACAGATACGCAGTATTTT.